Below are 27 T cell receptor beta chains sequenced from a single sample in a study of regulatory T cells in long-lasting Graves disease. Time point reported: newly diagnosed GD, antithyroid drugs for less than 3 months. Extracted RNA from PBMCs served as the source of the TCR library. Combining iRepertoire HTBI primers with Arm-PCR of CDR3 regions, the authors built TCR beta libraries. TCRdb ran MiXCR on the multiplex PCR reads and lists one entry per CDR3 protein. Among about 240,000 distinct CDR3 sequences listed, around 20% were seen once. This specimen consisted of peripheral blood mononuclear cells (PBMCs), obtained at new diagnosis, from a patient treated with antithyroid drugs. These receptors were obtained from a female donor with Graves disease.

For the CDR3, the DNA is TGTGCCAGTAGTCGCCGGATTACTAGCGGGAGCGCAGATACGCAGTATTTT. Protein product: CASSRRITSGSADTQYF. The chain couples TRBV19 to TRBJ2-3, with 11 bases that match TRBD2. Germline V lookup: CDR1 LNHDA, CDR2 SQIVND (reference sequence). With 5 bases clipped from V and 4 bases from J, the junction kept 11 bases outside the gene matches. The CDR3 length is 17 residues.

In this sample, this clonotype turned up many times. The CDR3 loop is CASSPPNSDEQYF. CDR3 nucleotides: TGTGCCAGCAGTCCCCCGAACAGCGACGAGCAGTACTTC. This chain joins TRBV7-2 and TRBJ2-7; D is undetermined. The CDR3 extends over 13 amino acids. Per germline, CDR1 SGHTA and CDR2 FQGNSA. Trimming removed 6 bases from V and 5 bases from J, with 14 bases in between.

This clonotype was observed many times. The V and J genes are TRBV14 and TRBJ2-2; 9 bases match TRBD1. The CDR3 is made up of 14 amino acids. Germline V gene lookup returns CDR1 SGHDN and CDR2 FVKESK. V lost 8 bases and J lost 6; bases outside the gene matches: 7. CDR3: CASAEQGASGELFF. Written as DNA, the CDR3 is TGTGCCAGCGCGGAACAGGGGGCGTCCGGGGAGCTGTTTTTT.

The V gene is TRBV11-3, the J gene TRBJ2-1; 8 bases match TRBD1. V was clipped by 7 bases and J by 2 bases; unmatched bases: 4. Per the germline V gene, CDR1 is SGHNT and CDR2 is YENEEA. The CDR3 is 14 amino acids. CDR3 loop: CASNPGGAYNEQFF. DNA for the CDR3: TGTGCCAGCAACCCAGGGGGCGCCTACAATGAGCAGTTCTTC.

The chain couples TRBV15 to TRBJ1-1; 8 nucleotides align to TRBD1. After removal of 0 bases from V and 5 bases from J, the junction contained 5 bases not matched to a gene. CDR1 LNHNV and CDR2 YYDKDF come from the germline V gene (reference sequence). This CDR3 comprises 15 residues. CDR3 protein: CATSRDRTGPTEAFF. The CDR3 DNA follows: TGTGCCACCAGCAGAGACCGGACAGGGCCAACTGAAGCTTTCTTT.

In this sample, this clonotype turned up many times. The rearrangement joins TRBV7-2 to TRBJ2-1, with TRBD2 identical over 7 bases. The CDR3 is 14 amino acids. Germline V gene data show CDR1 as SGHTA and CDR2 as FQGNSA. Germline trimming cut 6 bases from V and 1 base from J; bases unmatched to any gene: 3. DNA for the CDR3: TGTGCCAGCAGTGAAGCGGGGTCCTACAATGAGCAGTTCTTC. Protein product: CASSEAGSYNEQFF.

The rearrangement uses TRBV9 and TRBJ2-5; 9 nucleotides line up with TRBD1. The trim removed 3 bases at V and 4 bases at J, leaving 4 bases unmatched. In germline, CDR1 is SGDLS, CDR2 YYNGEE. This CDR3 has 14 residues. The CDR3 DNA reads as TGTGCCAGCAGCGGGACAGGGGTGGCAGAGACCCAGTACTTC. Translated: CASSGTGVAETQYF.

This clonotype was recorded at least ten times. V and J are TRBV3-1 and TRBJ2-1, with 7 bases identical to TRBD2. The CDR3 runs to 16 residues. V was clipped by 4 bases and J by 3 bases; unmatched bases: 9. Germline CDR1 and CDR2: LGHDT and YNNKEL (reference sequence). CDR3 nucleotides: TGTGCCAGCAGCCCTCAAGGAAGCGGGGACTACAATGAGCAGTTCTTC. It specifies CASSPQGSGDYNEQFF.

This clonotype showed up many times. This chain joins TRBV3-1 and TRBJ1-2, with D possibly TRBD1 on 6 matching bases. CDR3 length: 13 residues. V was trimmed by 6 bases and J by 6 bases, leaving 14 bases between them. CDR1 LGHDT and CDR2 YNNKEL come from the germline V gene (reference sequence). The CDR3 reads CASSRGRRDGYTF. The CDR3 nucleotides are TGTGCCAGCAGTCGGGGGCGCCGGGATGGCTACACCTTC.

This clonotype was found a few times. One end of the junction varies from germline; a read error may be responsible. The CDR3 spells CAISEPGGQGAFGYTF. In DNA, the CDR3 is TGTGCCATCAGTGAGCCAGGTGGACAGGGGGCTTTTGGCTACACCTTC. V gene TRBV6-1 combines with J gene TRBJ1-2; TRBD1 matches 11 bases. Germline V gene data show CDR1 as MNHNS and CDR2 as SASEGT. The CDR3 loop spans 16 amino acids.

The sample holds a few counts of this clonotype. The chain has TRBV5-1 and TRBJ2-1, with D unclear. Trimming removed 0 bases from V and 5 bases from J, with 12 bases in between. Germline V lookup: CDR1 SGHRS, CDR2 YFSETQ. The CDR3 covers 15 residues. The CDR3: CASSLEPNGNNEQFF. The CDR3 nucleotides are TGCGCCAGCAGCTTGGAGCCCAATGGGAACAATGAGCAGTTCTTC.

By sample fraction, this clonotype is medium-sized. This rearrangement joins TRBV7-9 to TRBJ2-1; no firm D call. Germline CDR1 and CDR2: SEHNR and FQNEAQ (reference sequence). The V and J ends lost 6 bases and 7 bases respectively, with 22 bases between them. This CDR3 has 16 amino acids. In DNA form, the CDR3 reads TGTGCCAGCAGGCCAGCTTCGACCCGAGACGGTAATGAGCAGTTCTTC. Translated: CASRPASTRDGNEQFF.

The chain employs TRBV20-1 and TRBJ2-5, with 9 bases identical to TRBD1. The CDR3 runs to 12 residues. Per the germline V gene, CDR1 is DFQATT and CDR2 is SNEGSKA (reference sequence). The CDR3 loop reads CSFTGGGETQYF. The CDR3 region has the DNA TGCAGCTTCACAGGGGGCGGGGAGACCCAGTACTTC.

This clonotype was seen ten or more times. The CDR3: CAIPLGTGGQPQHF. CDR3 nucleotide sequence: TGTGCCATCCCCCTCGGGACGGGTGGACAGCCCCAGCATTTT. The V gene is TRBV19, the J gene TRBJ1-5; possible D gene TRBD1, 5 bases. V was cut by 10 bases and J by 7 bases, with 20 bases left in between. The CDR3 runs to 14 residues. Germline V lookup: CDR1 LNHDA, CDR2 SQIVND (reference sequence).

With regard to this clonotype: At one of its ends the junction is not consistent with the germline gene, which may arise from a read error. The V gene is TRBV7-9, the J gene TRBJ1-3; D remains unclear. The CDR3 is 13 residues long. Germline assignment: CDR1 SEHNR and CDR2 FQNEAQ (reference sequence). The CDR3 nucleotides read TGTGCCAGCAGCTCAAGACTGGGAAACACCATACATTTT. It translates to CASSSRLGNTIHF. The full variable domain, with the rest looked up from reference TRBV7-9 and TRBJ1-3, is DTGVSQNPRHKITKRGQNVTFRCDPISEHNRLYWYRQTLGQGPEFLTYFQNEAQLEKSRLLSDRFSAERPKGSFSTLEIQRTEQGDSAMYLCASSSRLGNTIHFGEGSWLTVV.

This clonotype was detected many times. The CDR3 DNA follows: TGCAGTGTAGGGTCCGGACAGGGGAACACTGAAGCTTTCTTT. It yields the protein CSVGSGQGNTEAFF. This chain links TRBV20-1 with TRBJ1-1, with 8 nucleotides matching TRBD1. From germline, CDR1 is DFQATT and CDR2 SNEGSKA (reference sequence). J lost 1 base, V lost 7 bases, and 8 bases had no gene match. The CDR3 has 14 residues.

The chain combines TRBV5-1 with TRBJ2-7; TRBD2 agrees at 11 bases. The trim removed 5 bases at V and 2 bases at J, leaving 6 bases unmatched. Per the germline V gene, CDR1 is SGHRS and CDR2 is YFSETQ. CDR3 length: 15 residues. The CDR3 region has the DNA TGCGCCAGCAGAACCGGGACTAGCGGAACCTACGAGCAGTACTTC. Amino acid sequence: CASRTGTSGTYEQYF.

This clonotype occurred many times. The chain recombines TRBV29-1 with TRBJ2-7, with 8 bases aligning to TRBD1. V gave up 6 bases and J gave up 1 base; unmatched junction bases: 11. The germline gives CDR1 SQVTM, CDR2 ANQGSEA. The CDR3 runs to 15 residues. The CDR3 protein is CSVTEPTGVSYEQYF. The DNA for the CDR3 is TGCAGCGTCACGGAGCCGACAGGGGTTTCCTACGAGCAGTACTTC.

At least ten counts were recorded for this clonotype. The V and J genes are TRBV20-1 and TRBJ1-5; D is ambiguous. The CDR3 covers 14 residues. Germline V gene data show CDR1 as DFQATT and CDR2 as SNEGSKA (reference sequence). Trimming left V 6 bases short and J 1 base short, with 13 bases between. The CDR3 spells CSASVTSSNQPQHF. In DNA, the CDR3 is TGCAGTGCGTCCGTTACCTCGAGCAATCAGCCCCAGCATTTT.

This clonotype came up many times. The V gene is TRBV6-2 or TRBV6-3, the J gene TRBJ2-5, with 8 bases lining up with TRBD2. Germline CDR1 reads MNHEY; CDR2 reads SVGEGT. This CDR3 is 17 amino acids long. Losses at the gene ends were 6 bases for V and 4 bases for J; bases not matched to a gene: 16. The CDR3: CASSPPTVSGELETQYF. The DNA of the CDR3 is TGTGCCAGCAGCCCCCCCACGGTTAGCGGGGAGTTAGAGACCCAGTACTTC.

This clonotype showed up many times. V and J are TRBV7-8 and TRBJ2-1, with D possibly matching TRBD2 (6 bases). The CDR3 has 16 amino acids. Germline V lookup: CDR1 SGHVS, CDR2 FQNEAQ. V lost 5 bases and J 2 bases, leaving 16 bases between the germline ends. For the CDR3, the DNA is TGTGCCAGCAGCCGGACCGGGACTTCCCCCTACAATGAGCAGTTCTTC. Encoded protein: CASSRTGTSPYNEQFF.

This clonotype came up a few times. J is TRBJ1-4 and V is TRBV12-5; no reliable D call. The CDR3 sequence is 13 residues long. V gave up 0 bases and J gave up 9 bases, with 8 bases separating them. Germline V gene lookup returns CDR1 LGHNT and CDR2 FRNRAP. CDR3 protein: CASGLVPKKKLFF. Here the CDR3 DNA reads TGTGCTAGTGGTTTGGTACCGAAGAAAAAACTGTTTTTT.

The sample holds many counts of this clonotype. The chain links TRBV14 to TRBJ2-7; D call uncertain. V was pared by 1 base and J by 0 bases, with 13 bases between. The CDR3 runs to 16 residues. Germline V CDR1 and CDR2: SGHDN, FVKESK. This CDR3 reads CASSQVTSPYSYEQYF. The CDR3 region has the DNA TGTGCCAGCAGCCAAGTTACAAGTCCCTACTCCTACGAGCAGTACTTC. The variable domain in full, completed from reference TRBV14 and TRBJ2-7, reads EAGVTQFPSHSVIEKGQTVTLRCDPISGHDNLYWYRRVMGKEIKFLLHFVKESKQDESGMPNNRFLAERTGGTYSTLKVQPAELEDSGVYFCASSQVTSPYSYEQYFGPGTRLTVT.

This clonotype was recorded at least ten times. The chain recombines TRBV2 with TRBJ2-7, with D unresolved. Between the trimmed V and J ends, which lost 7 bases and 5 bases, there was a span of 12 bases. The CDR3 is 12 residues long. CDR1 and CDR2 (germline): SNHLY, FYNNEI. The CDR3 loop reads CASTSFPHEQYF. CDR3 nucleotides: TGTGCCAGCACCTCCTTTCCCCACGAGCAGTACTTC.

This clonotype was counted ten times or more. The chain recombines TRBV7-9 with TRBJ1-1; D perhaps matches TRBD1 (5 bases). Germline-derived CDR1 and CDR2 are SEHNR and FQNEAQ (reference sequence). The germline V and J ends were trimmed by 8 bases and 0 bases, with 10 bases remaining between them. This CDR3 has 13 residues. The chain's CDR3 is CASRDGLNTEAFF. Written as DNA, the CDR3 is TGTGCCAGCCGGGACGGACTGAACACTGAAGCTTTCTTT.

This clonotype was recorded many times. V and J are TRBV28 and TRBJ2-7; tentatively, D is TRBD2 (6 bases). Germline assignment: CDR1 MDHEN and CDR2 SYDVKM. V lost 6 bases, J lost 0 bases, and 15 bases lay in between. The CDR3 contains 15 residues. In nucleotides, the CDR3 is TGTGCCAGCAGCCTGCCACGGGGAGGCTCCTACGAGCAGTACTTC. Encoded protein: CASSLPRGGSYEQYF.

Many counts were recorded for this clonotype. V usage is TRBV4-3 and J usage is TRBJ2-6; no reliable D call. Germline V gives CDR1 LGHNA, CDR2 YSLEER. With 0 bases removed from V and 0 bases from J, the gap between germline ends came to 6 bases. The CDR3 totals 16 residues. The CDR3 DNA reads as TGCGCCAGCAGCCAAGATAGAAGCTCTGGGGCCAACGTCCTGACTTTC. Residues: CASSQDRSSGANVLTF.